These 15 T cell receptor beta chains share one sample of origin, sequenced in a study of OX40 agonist ivuxolimab in advanced cancers. Clones were read by immunoSEQ multiplex PCR, and TCRdb kept only the in-frame ones, dropping some. Of fewer than 55,000 clones listed, about 81% are singletons. The sequencing here drew on CD4+ or CD8+ T cells sorted from blood, taken in a trial of the OX40 agonist ivuxolimab. The receptors were gathered from an adult with an advanced solid tumor such as melanoma, head and neck, liver or kidney cancer.

J is TRBJ2-5 and V is TRBV11-2; 7 nucleotides line up with TRBD2. The end of the DNA aligns better with TRBJ2-7, so the J call may be wrong. The CDR3 extends over 15 amino acids. The germline gives CDR1 SGHAT, CDR2 FQNNGV. CDR3 nucleotide sequence: TGTGCCAGCAGCTCCCTCCGGACTAGCTCCTACGAGCAGTACTTC. This gives the protein CASSSLRTSSYEQYF.

The CDR3 is CATSKGGQGYEQYF. In DNA, the CDR3 is TGTGCCACCAGCAAAGGCGGACAGGGGTACGAGCAGTACTTC. V gene TRBV15 combines with J gene TRBJ2-7, with 9 bases that match TRBD1. The CDR3 length is 14 residues. Germline V gene data show CDR1 as LNHNV and CDR2 as YYDKDF (reference sequence). V lost 4 bases to trimming and J lost 4 bases; unmatched junction nucleotides: 5. Full variable domain (rest looked up from reference TRBV15 and TRBJ2-7): DAMVIQNPRYQVTQFGKPVTLSCSQTLNHNVMYWYQQKSSQAPKLLFHYYDKDFNNEADTPDNFQSRRPNTSFCFLDIRSPGLGDTAMYLCATSKGGQGYEQYFGPGTRLTVT.

Of note for this clone: Distinct nucleotide sequences in the sample also encode this CDR3. The rearrangement uses TRBV7-9 and TRBJ2-3; no definite D call. Trimming shortened V by 5 bases and J by 3 bases, and 6 bases separated the two germline ends. The germline CDR1 and CDR2 sequences are SEHNR and FQNEAQ (reference sequence). The length of the CDR3 is 12 residues. CDR3 bases: TGTGCCAGCAGCCCCATAACAGATACGCAGTATTTT. This gives the protein CASSPITDTQYF.

The chain couples TRBV28 to TRBJ2-3; D might be TRBD1 (6 bases). This CDR3 is 13 amino acids long. Trimming pared 10 bases from V and 1 base from J, leaving 12 bases between. CDR1 is MDHEN and CDR2 is SYDVKM in the germline V gene. The CDR3 sequence: CAIQGRRTDTQYF. In DNA, the CDR3 is TGTGCCATACAGGGTCGGCGCACAGATACGCAGTATTTT. The full variable domain, completed using reference TRBV28 and TRBJ2-3, is DVKVTQSSRYLVKRTGEKVFLECVQDMDHENMFWYRQDPGLGLRLIYFSYDVKMKEKGDIPEGYSVSREKKERFSLILESASTNQTSMYLCAIQGRRTDTQYFGPGTRLTVL.

The gene calls are TRBV28 and TRBJ2-7; 14 positions match TRBD2. The CDR3 runs 15 residues. Germline V gene data show CDR1 as MDHEN and CDR2 as SYDVKM. V was clipped by 6 bases and J by 2 bases; unmatched bases: 3. The CDR3 DNA is TGTGCCAGCAGGCGGGGACTAGCGGGAGCCTACGAGCAGTACTTC. Protein product: CASRRGLAGAYEQYF.

The rearrangement joins TRBV5-1 to TRBJ1-1; possible D gene TRBD1, 5 bases. This CDR3 spans 14 amino acids. V was trimmed by 6 bases and J by 5 bases, leaving 17 bases between them. The germline V gene encodes CDR1 SGHRS and CDR2 YFSETQ. For the CDR3, the DNA is TGCGCCAGCATCAAGACCGCAGAGGGGACTGAAGCTTTCTTT. Protein sequence: CASIKTAEGTEAFF.

The chain is built from TRBV7-2 and TRBJ2-5, with 7 bases that match TRBD2. In germline, CDR1 is SGHTA, CDR2 FQGNSA. The CDR3 spans 16 residues. Trimming cost V 3 bases and J 7 bases; bases outside gene matches: 14. As DNA, the CDR3 is TGTGCCAGCAGCTTCGAACTACCGGGGGGAGAAGGGACCCAGTACTTC. Translated: CASSFELPGGEGTQYF.

The J gene is TRBJ2-7, the V gene TRBV7-2, with D tentatively TRBD1 (6 bases). This CDR3 is built from 13 residues. V was pared by 6 bases and J by 3 bases, with 12 bases between. Germline CDR1 is SGHTA and CDR2 is FQGNSA. The CDR3 DNA reads as TGTGCCAGCAGTTTCCACAGGGACTACGAGCAGTACTTC. It specifies CASSFHRDYEQYF.

The gene calls are TRBV4-1 and TRBJ1-5; TRBD1 matches at 7 bases. Germline lookup yields CDR1 MGHRA and CDR2 YSYEKL. The CDR3 consists of 14 residues. Trimming took 2 bases from V and 4 from J; bases not matched to a gene: 2. The CDR3 DNA follows: TGCGCCAGCAGCCAAAGGGGGCTTAATCAGCCCCAGCATTTT. Translating gives CASSQRGLNQPQHF.

The V and J genes are TRBV29-1 and TRBJ2-3; D may be TRBD2 (5 bases). Trimming shortened V by 6 bases and J by 5 bases, and 18 bases separated the two germline ends. Looked up from germline, CDR1 is SQVTM and CDR2 is ANQGSEA. The CDR3 runs to 14 residues. CDR3 sequence (DNA): TGCAGCGTGGTGCCCGGGGTCGGGTTAGATACGCAGTATTTT. It codes for CSVVPGVGLDTQYF.

DNA for the CDR3: TGCGCCAGCAGCCAGTCCCGACGAGGCTCCTACGAGCAGTACTTC. This sequence encodes CASSQSRRGSYEQYF. The V gene is TRBV4-3, the J gene TRBJ2-7, with D unresolved. The CDR3 covers 15 residues. Trimming removed 3 bases at V and 0 bases at J, with 12 bases between. Germline loops: CDR1 LGHNA, CDR2 YSLEER.

The chain links TRBV9 to TRBJ2-1; TRBD1 matches at 7 bases. Trimming took 0 bases from V and 6 from J; bases not matched to a gene: 3. Germline V gene lookup returns CDR1 SGDLS and CDR2 YYNGEE. This CDR3 has 14 amino acids. The CDR3 spells CASSVGPGGNEQFF. In DNA, the CDR3 is TGTGCCAGCAGCGTAGGTCCAGGGGGCAATGAGCAGTTCTTC.

This clone was counted a single time. An end of the junction does not agree with germline; a read error may underlie this. V and J are TRBV7-8 and TRBJ2-1, with D unresolved. Per germline, CDR1 SGHVS and CDR2 FQNEAQ. The length of the CDR3 is 16 residues. CDR3 sequence (DNA): TGTGCCAGCACCTTATCTTGGGTCAGCTCCTACAATGAGCAGTTCTTC. Translating gives CASTLSWVSSYNEQFF. Full variable domain (remainder filled in from reference TRBV7-8 and TRBJ2-1): GAGVSQSPRYKVAKRGQDVALRCDPISGHVSLFWYQQALGQGPEFLTYFQNEAQLDKSGLPSDRFFAERPEGSVSTLKIQRTQQEDSAVYLCASTLSWVSSYNEQFFGPGTRLTVL.

V and J are TRBV28 and TRBJ2-7, with 7 positions matching TRBD2. This CDR3 region has 14 residues. Trimming cost V 7 bases and J 2 bases; bases outside gene matches: 8. Germline CDR1 and CDR2: MDHEN and SYDVKM. The CDR3 DNA reads as TGTGCCAGCACGCGCAGGGCGGGAGCCTACGAGCAGTACTTC. It yields the protein CASTRRAGAYEQYF.

This rearrangement joins TRBV6-6 to TRBJ1-1; TRBD1 agrees at 9 bases. The CDR3 runs to 13 residues. V shed 6 bases, J shed 10 bases, and the junction held 9 bases outside the gene matches. Germline V gene data show CDR1 as MNHNY and CDR2 as SVGAGI (reference sequence). The CDR3 loop reads CASSRGQGGVAFF. The CDR3 bases are TGTGCCAGCAGCCGGGGACAGGGCGGAGTAGCTTTCTTT.